The rows below give T cell receptor beta chains drawn from one sample of a study of blood T cell repertoires in COVID-19. The assay was immunoSEQ multiplex PCR, and TCRdb's table has in-frame clones only and misses some. The table lists about 380,000 clones, 85% of them singletons. Sequenced material: peripheral blood. The receptor set was obtained from a young woman with acute or convalescent COVID-19. The conserved cysteine and the conserved F or W are not part of the CDR3 here.

j_gene: TRBJ2-5; v_gene: TRBV16; CDR3aa: ASSARGIEETQY
j_gene: TRBJ1-3; v_gene: TRBV7-9; CDR3aa: ASSLDHPGPGAGNTIY
j_gene: TRBJ1-2; v_gene: TRBV19; CDR3aa: ASNRGGQGTYGYT
j_gene: TRBJ2-1; v_gene: TRBV6-2/TRBV6-3; CDR3aa: ASSLREPRYNEQF
j_gene: TRBJ1-1; v_gene: TRBV9; CDR3aa: ASSQSPGGWMNTEAF
j_gene: TRBJ1-2; v_gene: TRBV9; CDR3aa: ASSPTGYYGYT
j_gene: TRBJ1-5; v_gene: TRBV5-6; CDR3aa: ASSLGQINQPQH
j_gene: TRBJ1-1; v_gene: TRBV18; CDR3aa: ASSPMAAEAF
j_gene: TRBJ1-1; v_gene: TRBV3-1/TRBV3-2; CDR3aa: ASSQVPGQGETEAF
j_gene: TRBJ1-1; v_gene: TRBV4-1; CDR3aa: ASSQVGGLSTEAF
j_gene: TRBJ1-3; v_gene: TRBV5-5; CDR3aa: ASSLTLTEGNTIY
j_gene: TRBJ2-3; v_gene: TRBV7-8; CDR3aa: ASSPGTSGMEDTQY
j_gene: TRBJ2-1; v_gene: TRBV6-1; CDR3aa: ASSDLLGASSYNEQF
j_gene: TRBJ1-4; v_gene: TRBV6-5; CDR3aa: ASTNGGELF
j_gene: TRBJ2-3; v_gene: TRBV12-5; CDR3aa: ASGLVVAASTDTQY
j_gene: TRBJ2-5; v_gene: TRBV3-1/TRBV3-2; CDR3aa: ASSHWEGPWTQY
j_gene: TRBJ1-1; v_gene: TRBV6-5; CDR3aa: ASSKQKDTEAF
j_gene: TRBJ1-1; v_gene: TRBV27; CDR3aa: ASSDLYRTEAF
j_gene: TRBJ1-1; v_gene: TRBV5-1; CDR3aa: ASSLGDRGEAF
j_gene: TRBJ1-4; v_gene: TRBV9; CDR3aa: ASSVGGQSFEKLF
j_gene: TRBJ2-7; v_gene: TRBV5-1; CDR3aa: ASSLDPQASSYEQY
j_gene: TRBJ2-3; v_gene: TRBV9; CDR3aa: ASRRGGRASTDTQY
j_gene: TRBJ2-7; v_gene: TRBV7-3; CDR3aa: ASSSTGTSTEQY
j_gene: TRBJ2-2; v_gene: TRBV3-1/TRBV3-2; CDR3aa: ASSQTSGFGELF
j_gene: TRBJ2-5; v_gene: TRBV5-6; CDR3aa: ASSLSGRVSGLETQY
j_gene: TRBJ2-5; v_gene: TRBV10-3; CDR3aa: AISSTGTSIKTQY
j_gene: TRBJ1-1; v_gene: TRBV7-9; CDR3aa: ASSLQGLNTEAF
j_gene: TRBJ1-4; v_gene: TRBV3-1/TRBV3-2; CDR3aa: ASSEVGQVNEKLF
j_gene: TRBJ2-1; v_gene: TRBV4-1; CDR3aa: ASSQVLAGYNEQF
j_gene: TRBJ2-1; v_gene: TRBV5-1; CDR3aa: ASSLAGTGGRGGEQF
j_gene: TRBJ1-2; v_gene: TRBV28; CDR3aa: ASSLPVETGYGYT
j_gene: TRBJ2-2; v_gene: TRBV27; CDR3aa: ASTGGTGIGELF
j_gene: TRBJ1-1; v_gene: TRBV5-1; CDR3aa: ASSLPPGQGPMNTEAF
j_gene: TRBJ1-6; v_gene: TRBV3-1/TRBV3-2; CDR3aa: ASRGQGGLNSPLH
j_gene: TRBJ1-2; v_gene: TRBV3-1/TRBV3-2; CDR3aa: ASSKDLWYGYT
j_gene: TRBJ2-5; v_gene: TRBV18; CDR3aa: ASSGYLAQETQY
j_gene: TRBJ2-3; v_gene: TRBV2; CDR3aa: ASSEWDTSRTDTQY
j_gene: TRBJ1-3; v_gene: TRBV10-3; CDR3aa: AINPDSGNTIY
j_gene: TRBJ1-1; v_gene: TRBV5-8; CDR3aa: ASSFGGYTEAF
j_gene: TRBJ1-6; v_gene: TRBV3-1/TRBV3-2; CDR3aa: ASSQGSHSNSPLH
j_gene: TRBJ2-3; v_gene: TRBV4-1; CDR3aa: ASSQEGAGLGDTQY
j_gene: TRBJ1-1; v_gene: TRBV24-1; CDR3aa: ATSDQNKEDRVSNTEAF
j_gene: TRBJ1-6; v_gene: TRBV5-6; CDR3aa: ASSLAPGNNSPLH
j_gene: TRBJ1-6; v_gene: TRBV10-2; CDR3aa: ASRGTVNSPLH
j_gene: TRBJ2-1; v_gene: TRBV2; CDR3aa: ASRGLAGEDNEQF
j_gene: TRBJ1-6; v_gene: TRBV5-6; CDR3aa: ASSSGPGQGDKNSPLH
j_gene: TRBJ2-3; v_gene: TRBV10-1; CDR3aa: ASSESSGRKNRDTQY
j_gene: TRBJ1-1; v_gene: TRBV7-6; CDR3aa: ASSLGAGVTEAF
j_gene: TRBJ2-1; v_gene: TRBV28; CDR3aa: ASSLGGNEQF
j_gene: TRBJ2-5; v_gene: TRBV7-9; CDR3aa: ASSDNRQGGETQY
j_gene: TRBJ2-7; v_gene: TRBV7-8; CDR3aa: ASSLVVGGTLNEQY
j_gene: TRBJ2-5; v_gene: TRBV5-1; CDR3aa: ASSLGLGGETQY
j_gene: TRBJ1-2; v_gene: TRBV6-5; CDR3aa: ASRLGQNYGYT
j_gene: TRBJ2-6; v_gene: TRBV5-1; CDR3aa: ASTQGPGANVLT
j_gene: TRBJ1-6; v_gene: TRBV6-5; CDR3aa: ASKPSGTDNSPLH
j_gene: TRBJ2-7; v_gene: TRBV4-1; CDR3aa: ASSHQPGQGAYEQY
j_gene: TRBJ2-7; v_gene: TRBV5-4; CDR3aa: ASSLAWGLSSYEQY